One T cell receptor beta chain is described in this entry. In the original workflow: Reference gene primer amplification yielded estimated nucleated cell counts. Using immunoSEQ multiplex PCR, the repertoire was profiled, and TCRdb retains in-frame clones only, with some absent. V and J calls plus clone size are reproduced from that table; the DNA served to infer D and trimming. The table records some 200,000 clones, about four fifths of them present only once. These data are taken from a study of blood T cell repertoires in COVID-19. Study-wide context: The United States, Italy and Spain provided the acute and convalescent COVID-19 samples.

Cohorts were determined from participant-reported clinical history. Germline CDR1 GTSNPN, CDR2 SVGIG (reference sequence). The CDR3 totals 16 residues. V was trimmed by 1 base and J by 0 bases, leaving 13 bases between them. The TCR was taken from a woman aged 40 to 50 with acute COVID-19. Sequencing was done on a sample of PBMCs or T cells enriched from blood (not recorded which). This chain joins TRBV30 and TRBJ1-5, with D possibly being TRBD1 (6 bases). CDR3 sequence: CAWSALQGFSNQPQHF. Written as DNA, the CDR3 is TGTGCCTGGAGTGCCCTACAGGGATTTAGCAATCAGCCCCAGCATTTT.